These T cell receptor beta chains were read from a single sample in a study of shared clonotypes between healthy human individuals. TCRdb's copy holds only in-frame clones and misses some; the assay was immunoSEQ multiplex PCR. Of over 300,000 clones in the sample, about nine tenths were seen once. Sequencing was carried out using memory CD8+ T cells sorted from blood. The receptor set was obtained from a man aged 18 to 30 in good health. Each CDR3 is given with its conserved first and last residue. A D gene is named only where the DNA matches it firmly. A row's size may be missing; if present it is once, few, many or a size class.

>TRBV7-9|TRBJ2-7|.|TRBD2
CASSSGAGTSGGSFYEQYF
TGTGCCAGCAGCTCCGGTGCCGGGACTAGCGGGGGATCTTTCTACGAGCAGTACTTC
>TRBV5-6|TRBJ2-7|.|.
CASSSLAGATYEQYF
TGTGCCAGCAGTTCACTTGCGGGGGCAACCTACGAGCAGTACTTC
>TRBV11-2|TRBJ1-5|.|TRBD1
CASSRTGGAGQPQHF
TGTGCCAGCAGCAGAACAGGGGGCGCGGGTCAGCCCCAGCATTTT
>TRBV5-4|TRBJ2-7|.|.
CASSLSGPSYEQYF
TGTGCCAGCAGCCTCAGCGGCCCCTCCTACGAGCAGTACTTC
>TRBV4-3|TRBJ2-3|.|.
CASSQDSPWGAYTDTQYF
TGCGCCAGCAGCCAAGATTCCCCGTGGGGAGCCTACACAGATACGCAGTATTTT
>TRBV4-3|TRBJ2-7|.|.
CASSQGAGQTYEQYF
TGCGCCAGCAGCCAAGGGGCGGGACAAACCTACGAGCAGTACTTC
>TRBV7-9|TRBJ1-6|once|.
CASSLVGHGSPLHF
TGTGCCAGCAGCTTAGTTGGGCATGGTTCACCCCTCCACTTT
>TRBV5-6|TRBJ1-2|.|.
CASSFGEGYGYTF
TGTGCCAGCAGCTTTGGGGAGGGCTATGGCTACACCTTC
>TRBV25-1|TRBJ2-2|.|.
CASRAPRGENTGELFF
TGTGCCAGCAGGGCCCCGAGGGGGGAGAACACCGGGGAGCTGTTTTTT
>TRBV28|TRBJ2-3|.|TRBD2
CASSLSASGGPGLPADTQYF
TGTGCCAGCAGTTTATCGGCTAGCGGGGGGCCCGGCCTACCCGCAGATACGCAGTATTTT
>TRBV7-9|TRBJ2-3|.|.
CASIRTGASTDTQYF
TGTGCCAGCATCAGGACGGGGGCCTCAACCGATACGCAGTATTTT
>TRBV7-9|TRBJ1-3|.|.
CASSLLGFGNTIYF
TGTGCCAGCAGCTTATTGGGATTCGGAAACACCATATATTTT
>TRBV4-1|TRBJ1-1|once|TRBD1
CASSQPGQGLTEAFF
TGCGCCAGCAGCCAACCTGGACAGGGTTTGACTGAAGCTTTCTTT
>TRBV5-6|TRBJ2-5|.|.
CASTFGTFGTQYF
TGTGCCAGCACCTTTGGTACTTTTGGGACCCAGTACTTC
>TRBV27|TRBJ1-5|.|TRBD1
CASSLTGGSNQPQHF
TGTGCCAGCAGTTTGACAGGGGGCAGCAATCAGCCCCAGCATTTT
>TRBV27|TRBJ1-5|.|.
CASSPGGSNQPQHF
TGTGCCAGCAGCCCCGGGGGTAGCAATCAGCCCCAGCATTTT
>TRBV7-2|TRBJ2-7|.|.
CATLGGRYEQYF
TGTGCCACCCTTGGGGGTCGGTACGAGCAGTACTTC
>TRBV19|TRBJ1-1|.|TRBD1
CASNPSPGTGGVGVRINTEAFF
TGTGCCAGTAACCCATCCCCCGGGACAGGGGGCGTGGGGGTGAGAATAAACACTGAAGCTTTCTTT
>TRBV7-9|TRBJ1-1|.|.
CASSPRQPTNTEAFF
TGTGCCAGCAGCCCCCGACAGCCTACGAACACTGAAGCTTTCTTT
>TRBV21-1|TRBJ2-5|.|.
CASSPPTTGSLRQETQYF
TGTGCCAGCAGCCCTCCGACGACAGGGAGTCTCCGACAAGAGACCCAGTACTTC
>TRBV19|TRBJ2-1|.|TRBD1
CASSLTGGNEQFF
TGTGCCAGTAGTCTGACAGGGGGCAATGAGCAGTTCTTC
>TRBV5-1|TRBJ2-5|.|TRBD2
CASSPRLAGGPGETQYF
TGCGCCAGCAGCCCGCGACTAGCGGGAGGGCCAGGAGAGACCCAGTACTTC
>TRBV27|TRBJ1-2|.|.
CASSGAARVGYGYTF
TGTGCCAGCAGTGGCGCCGCCAGGGTAGGCTATGGCTACACCTTC
>TRBV6-1|TRBJ2-7|.|TRBD1
CASSEFALGQVYEQYF
TGTGCCAGCAGTGAATTCGCACTAGGACAGGTCTACGAGCAGTACTTC
>TRBV5-4|TRBJ2-7|.|TRBD1
CASSFPGTDYEQYF
TGTGCCAGCAGCTTCCCCGGGACAGACTACGAGCAGTACTTC
>TRBV7-9|TRBJ2-7|.|TRBD2
CASSPTGGLPYEQYF
TGTGCCAGCAGCCCCACGGGGGGACTCCCCTACGAGCAGTACTTC
>TRBV10-1|TRBJ1-1|few|TRBD1
CASSEDRATEAFF
TGCGCCAGCAGTGAAGACAGGGCCACTGAAGCTTTCTTT
>TRBV14|TRBJ1-2|.|.
CASSQDFQGGNGYTF
TGTGCCAGCAGCCAAGATTTCCAGGGTGGCAATGGCTACACCTTC
>TRBV11-2|TRBJ1-3|many|TRBD1
CASSPRTGGSGNTIYF
TGTGCCAGCAGCCCCCGGACAGGGGGCTCTGGAAACACCATATATTTT
>TRBV4-1|TRBJ2-1|.|.
CASSQEDFVKPNEQFF
TGCGCCAGCAGCCAAGAGGACTTCGTTAAACCCAATGAGCAGTTCTTC
>TRBV4-1|TRBJ1-1|.|.
CASSQDTPNRDLDTEAFF
TGCGCCAGCAGCCAAGATACGCCCAACAGGGACCTAGACACTGAAGCTTTCTTT
>TRBV30|TRBJ1-2|.|.
CAWRRRPGYTF
TGTGCCTGGAGGCGGCGGCCAGGCTACACCTTC
>TRBV6-6|TRBJ2-7|.|TRBD2
CASSYSGRGEQYF
TGTGCCAGCAGTTACTCAGGGAGGGGTGAGCAGTACTTC
>TRBV5-1|TRBJ2-3|many|TRBD2
CASSLGASGSDTQYF
TGCGCCAGCAGCTTGGGTGCTAGCGGGAGTGATACGCAGTATTTT
>TRBV4-1|TRBJ1-2|.|.
CASSQVYGGRDYGYTF
TGCGCCAGCAGCCAAGTTTACGGGGGCCGAGACTATGGCTACACCTTC
>TRBV7-3|TRBJ1-2|.|.
CASSPRQGSYGYTF
TGTGCCAGCAGCCCAAGGCAGGGCTCCTATGGCTACACCTTC
>TRBV6-6|TRBJ2-1|.|TRBD2
CASSPFLAGRYNEQFF
TGTGCCAGCAGCCCCTTTCTAGCGGGACGGTACAATGAGCAGTTCTTC
>TRBV6-5|TRBJ2-3|.|.
CASRHPLEDTQYF
TGTGCCAGCAGACACCCCCTCGAGGATACGCAGTATTTT
>TRBV10-3|TRBJ2-3|.|TRBD2
CAISETLAGTDTQYF
TGTGCCATCAGTGAGACCCTAGCGGGCACAGATACGCAGTATTTT
>TRBV10-3|TRBJ1-5|.|.
CAISVIRMRPQHF
TGTGCCATCAGTGTTATAAGGATGAGGCCCCAGCATTTT
>TRBV9|TRBJ2-3|.|TRBD1
CASSGLGTGGTDTQYF
TGTGCCAGCAGCGGCCTCGGGACAGGGGGCACAGATACGCAGTATTTT
>TRBV19|TRBJ2-7|.|.
CASSQDLSYEQYF
TGTGCCAGTAGCCAGGACCTCTCCTACGAGCAGTACTTC
>TRBV5-4|TRBJ2-7|.|.
CASFFCSGPYEQYF
TGTGCCAGTTTTTTTTGTTCAGGCCCCTACGAGCAGTACTTC
>TRBV7-6|TRBJ2-1|.|TRBD1
CASSYGTAYNEQFF
TGTGCCAGCAGCTACGGGACAGCATACAATGAGCAGTTCTTC
>TRBV30|TRBJ1-1|.|.
CACTSGRLNTEAFF
TGTGCCTGTACCTCGGGACGGTTGAACACTGAAGCTTTCTTT
>TRBV4-1|TRBJ2-1|.|.
CASSQGSYNEQFF
TGCGCCAGCAGCCAAGGATCCTACAATGAGCAGTTCTTC
>TRBV4-3|TRBJ2-7|.|.
CASSQERQWIYEQYF
TGCGCCAGCAGCCAAGAAAGACAGTGGATATACGAGCAGTACTTC
>TRBV5-4|TRBJ2-1|few|TRBD2
CASGTSGYNEQFF
TGTGCCAGCGGGACTAGCGGCTACAATGAGCAGTTCTTC
>TRBV19|TRBJ2-7|.|TRBD1
CASTPIRDRTLPYEQYF
TGTGCCAGTACACCAATCCGGGACAGGACTTTGCCATACGAGCAGTACTTC
>TRBV5-6|TRBJ2-2|.|TRBD2
CASSLGLAGFHGELFF
TGTGCCAGCAGCTTGGGACTAGCGGGATTCCACGGGGAGCTGTTTTTT
>TRBV27|TRBJ1-1|.|TRBD1
CATRGQENTEAFF
TGTGCCACCCGGGGACAGGAAAACACTGAAGCTTTCTTT
>TRBV4-3|TRBJ2-3|.|.
CASSQDSDMDTQYF
TGCGCCAGCAGCCAAGATTCCGATATGGATACGCAGTATTTT
>TRBV6-5|TRBJ1-4|once|.
CASAPGTTNEKLFF
TGTGCCAGCGCACCCGGGACGACTAATGAAAAACTGTTTTTT
>TRBV6-1|TRBJ2-1|.|.
CASGWTGPYNEQFF
TGTGCCAGCGGATGGACGGGCCCATACAATGAGCAGTTCTTC
>TRBV4-1|TRBJ1-1|.|TRBD1
CASSSFRDREAFF
TGCGCCAGCAGCTCCTTTCGGGACAGGGAAGCTTTCTTT
>TRBV2|TRBJ2-7|.|TRBD2
CASSTSGDFYEQYF
TGTGCCAGCAGTACTAGCGGTGACTTCTACGAGCAGTACTTC
>TRBV10-1|TRBJ2-3|.|.
CASSEGGEGDTQYF
TGCGCCAGCAGTGAAGGGGGAGAAGGGGATACGCAGTATTTT
>TRBV6-1|TRBJ2-7|.|TRBD1
CAEGDRAYEQYF
TGTGCCGAGGGAGACAGGGCCTACGAGCAGTACTTC
>TRBV30|TRBJ2-7|.|.
CAWTEALSYEQYF
TGTGCCTGGACGGAGGCGCTCTCCTACGAGCAGTACTTC